Included here is one TCR beta chain sequence, with context. What it binds is not known. These data are taken from a study of cytotoxic CD8 clonotypes in ibrutinib-treated CLL. Study at large: Patients gave response samples after a median 12 months of treatment, range 6 to 36.

V trimming: 4 bases; J trimming: 3 bases; junction bases outside the gene matches: 4. The CDR3 totals 14 residues. Germline-derived CDR1 and CDR2 are SQVTM and ANQGSEA. Whole-study findings and limits: Clonality went up at ibrutinib response and then declined back toward baseline at progression.

The targeted sequencing depth was 1 in 200,000 to 1 in 1 million T cells. Some clones are missing from TCRdb's copy, which holds only in-frame ones; the method was immunoSEQ multiplex PCR. The repertoire holds approximately 100,000 clones, roughly 60% seen once, with 35% to 40% in the top ten. The TCR comes from a human donor with chronic lymphocytic leukemia. The rearrangement uses TRBV29-1 and TRBJ1-5, with 9 positions matching TRBD1. Source: PBMCs, taken after 24 months of ibrutinib treatment. CDR3 sequence (DNA): TGCAGCGTTGGGGGACAGGGATCCAATCAGCCCCAGCATTTT. Translation: CSVGGQGSNQPQHF.